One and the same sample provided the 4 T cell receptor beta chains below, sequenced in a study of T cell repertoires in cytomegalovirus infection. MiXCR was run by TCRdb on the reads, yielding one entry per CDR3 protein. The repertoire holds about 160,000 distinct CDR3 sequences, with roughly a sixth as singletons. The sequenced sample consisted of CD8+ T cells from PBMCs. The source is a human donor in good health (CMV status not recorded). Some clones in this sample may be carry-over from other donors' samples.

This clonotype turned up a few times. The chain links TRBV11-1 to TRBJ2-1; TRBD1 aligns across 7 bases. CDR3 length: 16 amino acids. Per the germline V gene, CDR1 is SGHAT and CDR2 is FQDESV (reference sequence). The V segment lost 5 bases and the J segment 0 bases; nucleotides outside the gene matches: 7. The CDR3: CASSGTERSSYNEQFF. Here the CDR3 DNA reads TGTGCCAGCAGCGGGACAGAGAGGAGCTCCTACAATGAGCAGTTCTTC.

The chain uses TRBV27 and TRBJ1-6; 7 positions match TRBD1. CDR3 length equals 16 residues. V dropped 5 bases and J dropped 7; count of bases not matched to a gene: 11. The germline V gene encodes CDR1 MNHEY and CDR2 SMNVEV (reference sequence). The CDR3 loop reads CASSLINRGRNSPLHF. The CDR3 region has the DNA TGTGCCAGCAGTCTAATCAACAGGGGAAGGAATTCACCCCTCCACTTT.

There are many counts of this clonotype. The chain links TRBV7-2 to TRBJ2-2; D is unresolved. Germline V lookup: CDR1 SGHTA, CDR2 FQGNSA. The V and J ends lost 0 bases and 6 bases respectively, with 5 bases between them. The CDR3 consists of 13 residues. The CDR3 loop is CASSLAGPGELFF. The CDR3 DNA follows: TGTGCCAGCAGCTTAGCAGGGCCCGGGGAGCTGTTTTTT. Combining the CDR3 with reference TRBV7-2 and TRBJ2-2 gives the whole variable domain GAGVSQSPSNKVTEKGKDVELRCDPISGHTALYWYRQSLGQGLEFLIYFQGNSAPDKSGLPSDRFSAERTGGSVSTLTIQRTQQEDSAVYLCASSLAGPGELFFGEGSRLTVL.

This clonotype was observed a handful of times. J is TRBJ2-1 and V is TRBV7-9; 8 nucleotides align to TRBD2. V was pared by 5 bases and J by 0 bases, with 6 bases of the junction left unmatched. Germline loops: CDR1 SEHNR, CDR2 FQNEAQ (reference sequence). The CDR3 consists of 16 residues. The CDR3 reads CASSPTSGSSYNEQFF. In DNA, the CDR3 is TGTGCCAGCAGCCCCACTAGCGGCAGCTCCTACAATGAGCAGTTCTTC.